The rows below give T cell receptor beta chains drawn from one sample of a study of cytomegalovirus exposure and HLA in healthy donors. Sequencing was performed with immunoSEQ multiplex PCR; in TCRdb, only in-frame clones are kept and a portion is missing. The sample contains about 97,000 clones, roughly 70% of which appear only once. Sequenced material: PBMCs. These receptor sequences come from a man between 50 and 59 years old in good health and CMV-seronegative. Each CDR3 is given with its conserved first and last residue. D genes are given only for firm matches. Clone size is given for some rows only: seen once, a few or many times, or a class if the clone is expanded.

CDR3nt	CDR3aa	j_gene	abundance	d_gene	len	v_gene
TGTGCCAGCTCGTGGACAGATAATGAAAAACTGTTTTTT	CASSWTDNEKLFF	TRBJ1-4	-	-	13	TRBV18
TGTGCCAGCAGTGACGTCGGGTCCACAGATACGCAGTATTTT	CASSDVGSTDTQYF	TRBJ2-3	few	-	14	TRBV6-1
TGTGCCAGCAGCTCCACGGGCGGGAGGGCCAATGAGCAGTTCTTC	CASSSTGGRANEQFF	TRBJ2-1	-	TRBD2	15	TRBV7-2
TGTGCCAGCAGTTATAGCGGGAGCGTACATACCGGGGAGCTGTTTTTT	CASSYSGSVHTGELFF	TRBJ2-2	-	TRBD2	16	TRBV2
TGTGCCAGTAGCCCTGAGACGGGGAGTAGCAATCAGCCCCAGCATTTT	CASSPETGSSNQPQHF	TRBJ1-5	-	-	16	TRBV19
TGTGCCAGCAGTGAACACCAAAGCGGGGGAAAGGCCAATGAGCAGTTCTTC	CASSEHQSGGKANEQFF	TRBJ2-1	-	TRBD2	17	TRBV25-1
TGTGCCAGCAGCTTATATAGGGGACTACCTGAAGCTTTCTTT	CASSLYRGLPEAFF	TRBJ1-1	-	-	14	TRBV13
TGTGCCACTAGACAGGGGAATAATTCACCCCTCCACTTT	CATRQGNNSPLHF	TRBJ1-6	-	TRBD1	13	TRBV19
TGCGCCAGCCACGACAGGGCCGGCGCCAACGTCCTGACTTTC	CASHDRAGANVLTF	TRBJ2-6	-	TRBD1	14	TRBV6-1
TGTGCCAGCAGCTACCAGGGGGATATAACCACAGATACGCAGTATTTT	CASSYQGDITTDTQYF	TRBJ2-3	-	TRBD1	16	TRBV5-4
TGTGCCAGCAGCTTCCAAGGGGGCCCTAGCACTGAAGCTTTCTTT	CASSFQGGPSTEAFF	TRBJ1-1	-	TRBD1	15	TRBV7-3